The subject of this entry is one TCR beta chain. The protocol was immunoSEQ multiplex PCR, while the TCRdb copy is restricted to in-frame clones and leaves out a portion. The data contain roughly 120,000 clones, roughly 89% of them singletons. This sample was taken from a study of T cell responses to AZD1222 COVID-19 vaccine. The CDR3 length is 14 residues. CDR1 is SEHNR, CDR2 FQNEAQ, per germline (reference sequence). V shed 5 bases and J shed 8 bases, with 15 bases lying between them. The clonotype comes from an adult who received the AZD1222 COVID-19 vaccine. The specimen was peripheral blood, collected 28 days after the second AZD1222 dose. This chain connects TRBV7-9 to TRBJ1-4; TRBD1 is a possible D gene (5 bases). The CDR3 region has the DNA TGTGCCAGCAGCGTCGGTGCAGGGAACGAAAAACTGTTTTTT. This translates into CASSVGAGNEKLFF.